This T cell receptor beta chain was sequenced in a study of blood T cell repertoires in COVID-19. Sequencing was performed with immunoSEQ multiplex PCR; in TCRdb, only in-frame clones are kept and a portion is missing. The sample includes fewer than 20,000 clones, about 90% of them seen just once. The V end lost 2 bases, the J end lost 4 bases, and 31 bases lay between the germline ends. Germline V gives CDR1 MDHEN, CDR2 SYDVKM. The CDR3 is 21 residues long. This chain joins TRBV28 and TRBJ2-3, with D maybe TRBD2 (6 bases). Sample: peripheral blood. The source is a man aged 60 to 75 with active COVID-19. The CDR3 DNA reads TGTGCCAGCAGTTTAGTTAGCATTGCGCTGACTAGGCAAATTGTCGCAGATACGCAGTATTTT. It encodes CASSLVSIALTRQIVADTQYF.